Below are 10 T cell receptor beta chains sequenced from a single sample in a study of beta chain features in type 1 diabetes. The investigators reverse transcribed all of the isolated RNA, so they sequenced expressed TCRB transcripts. Here immunoSEQ multiplex PCR was the method, and the copy in TCRdb shows in-frame clones only, minus some. The data hold 300,000 to 350,000 clones, with 13% to 15% observed a single time. What was sequenced was central memory CD4+ T cells from blood. The source is a man younger than 40 in good health.

The chain employs TRBV7-2 and TRBJ1-1, with 7 bases identical to TRBD1. In germline, CDR1 is SGHTA, CDR2 FQGNSA. The CDR3 covers 14 residues. The trim removed 0 bases at V and 8 bases at J, leaving 6 bases unmatched. CDR3 residues: CASSLATGAGEAFF. CDR3 nucleotides: TGTGCCAGCAGCTTAGCCACAGGGGCCGGAGAAGCTTTCTTT.

This clone was counted a few times. This sequence joins TRBV4-2 and TRBJ2-2; tentative D call: TRBD2 (5 bases). Germline V gene sequence: CDR1 LGHNA, CDR2 YNFKEQ. The V and J ends lost 5 bases and 5 bases respectively, with 15 bases between them. The CDR3 is 15 amino acids. The CDR3 protein is CASSSGYKGTGELFF. The CDR3 DNA sequence: TGTGCCAGCAGCAGCGGCTACAAAGGGACCGGGGAGCTGTTTTTT.

The CDR3 is CASTPGEAAYGYTF. CDR3 bases: TGTGCCAGTACCCCTGGAGAGGCCGCGTATGGCTACACCTTC. J is TRBJ1-2 and V is TRBV19; D call uncertain. Trimming took 7 bases from V and 5 from J, leaving 17 bases between them. The germline V gene encodes CDR1 LNHDA and CDR2 SQIVND (reference sequence). The CDR3 is made up of 14 amino acids.

This clone was counted at least ten times. This rearrangement joins TRBV10-3 to TRBJ1-6, with D unresolved. This CDR3 spans 13 amino acids. V lost 6 bases and J 3 bases, leaving 6 bases between the germline ends. CDR1 and CDR2 from the germline V gene are ENHRY and SYGVKD. DNA for the CDR3: TGTGCCATCAGGGGGAACTATAATTCACCCCTCCACTTT. This translates into CAIRGNYNSPLHF.

This clone has just a few counts. V is TRBV14 and J is TRBJ2-1; tentatively, D is TRBD1 (5 bases). V was clipped by 2 bases and J by 0 bases, with 8 bases between them. The CDR3 sequence is 15 residues long. Germline-derived CDR1 and CDR2 are SGHDN and FVKESK. The CDR3 region is CASSQLGVSYNEQFF. CDR3 sequence (DNA): TGTGCCAGCAGCCAATTAGGGGTCTCCTACAATGAGCAGTTCTTC. The full variable domain, with the rest looked up from reference TRBV14 and TRBJ2-1, is EAGVTQFPSHSVIEKGQTVTLRCDPISGHDNLYWYRRVMGKEIKFLLHFVKESKQDESGMPNNRFLAERTGGTYSTLKVQPAELEDSGVYFCASSQLGVSYNEQFFGPGTRLTVL.

The chain combines TRBV2 with TRBJ1-1; unclear D gene. Germline V CDR1 and CDR2: SNHLY, FYNNEI. The CDR3 contains 12 residues. The germline V and J ends were trimmed by 7 bases and 6 bases, with 12 bases remaining between them. In DNA form, the CDR3 reads TGTGCCAGCATGAGTGGAACCTCTGAAGCTTTCTTT. It is translated as CASMSGTSEAFF.

This clone has only a few counts. This chain joins TRBV19 and TRBJ1-2, with a weak D call TRBD1 (5 bases). The CDR3 sequence is 15 residues long. CDR1 is LNHDA, CDR2 SQIVND, per germline (reference sequence). Trimming took off 7 bases at V and 1 base at J, with 16 bases between the two ends. For the CDR3, the DNA is TGTGCCAGTACCCGCCGTGGGCAGGGTAACTATGGCTACACCTTC. Translating gives CASTRRGQGNYGYTF. The full variable domain, in which reference TRBV19 and TRBJ1-2 provide the parts outside the CDR3, is DGGITQSPKYLFRKEGQNVTLSCEQNLNHDAMYWYRQDPGQGLRLIYYSQIVNDFQKGDIAEGYSVSREKKESFPLTVTSAQKNPTAFYLCASTRRGQGNYGYTFGSGTRLTVV.

This clone was picked up a small number of times. This chain joins TRBV11-2 and TRBJ2-3; no definite D call. Trimming stripped 1 base from V and 2 bases from J, with 13 bases between. Germline CDR1 SGHAT, CDR2 FQNNGV. The CDR3 is made up of 16 amino acids. In nucleotides, the CDR3 is TGTGCCAGCAGCTTAGGGGTTGACATTAACACAGATACGCAGTATTTT. Residues: CASSLGVDINTDTQYF. The complete variable domain, with remaining parts taken from reference TRBV11-2 and TRBJ2-3, reads EAGVAQSPRYKIIEKRQSVAFWCNPISGHATLYWYQQILGQGPKLLIQFQNNGVVDDSQLPKDRFSAERLKGVDSTLKIQPAKLEDSAVYLCASSLGVDINTDTQYFGPGTRLTVL.

In its sample, this clone was seen a few times. The J gene is TRBJ1-2, the V gene TRBV18; D not certain. Germline CDR1 is KGHSH and CDR2 is LQKENI. The CDR3 runs to 12 residues. V was shortened by 8 bases and J by 6 bases, with 13 bases between the two germline ends. CDR3 region: CASSRTVDGYTF. CDR3 coding DNA: TGTGCCAGCAGTAGGACGGTGGATGGCTACACCTTC.

This clone was seen a few times. The chain links TRBV7-2 to TRBJ2-5, with D perhaps TRBD2 (5 bases). Germline CDR1 SGHTA, CDR2 FQGNSA. Trimming left V 1 base short and J 5 bases short, with 11 bases between. This CDR3 has 14 amino acids. Here the CDR3 DNA reads TGTGCCAGCAGCTTAGGACTATTCGAGGAGACCCAGTACTTC. This gives the protein CASSLGLFEETQYF.